This T cell receptor beta chain was documented in a study of CD8 T cells in ankylosing spondylitis. This clonotype was observed many times. The CDR3 runs 15 residues. Unmatched junction bases numbered 2, after V lost 0 bases and J lost 7 bases. Germline values: CDR1 SGDLS, CDR2 YYNGEE. TCRdb re-analysed the 5' RACE reads in MiXCR, keeping a single row per CDR3 protein. The table records approximately 45,000 distinct CDR3 sequences, 3.5% to 4% of them present only once. This receptor was taken from a female donor with ankylosing spondylitis or in good health (not recorded which). Sequenced input: blood, either unsorted or a sorted T cell fraction (not recorded which). This chain uses TRBV9 with TRBJ2-1; 12 bases are shared with TRBD2. Written as DNA, the CDR3 is TGTGCCAGCAGCGTAGCTAGCGGGGGGGGTAATGAGCAGTTCTTC. It yields the protein CASSVASGGGNEQFF.